What follows are 5 T cell receptor beta chains derived from one specimen sequenced in a study of CXCR3-negative and CXCR3-positive naive CD8 T cells. Libraries of TRB cDNA were made by 5' RACE and carried UMIs. For each CDR3 protein, TCRdb gives one entry from its re-call of the 5' RACE reads, without DNA. In total, the table holds more than 45,000 distinct CDR3 sequences. The specimen sequenced was memory CD8+ T cells from blood. The receptors derive from a human donor in good health. Some clones in this sample may be carry-over from other donors' samples.

The J gene is TRBJ2-1, the V gene TRBV6-4; there is no DNA to check the TCRdb D call of TRBD2. This CDR3 comprises 15 residues. From germline, CDR1 is MRHNA and CDR2 SNTAGT. The CDR3 loop reads CASSRAGGSYNEQLF.

This chain uses TRBV20-1 with TRBJ1-2; TCRdb picks TRBD1, but there is no DNA to check that call. Germline values: CDR1 DFQATT, CDR2 SNEGSKA (reference sequence). This CDR3 comprises 15 residues. CDR3 protein: CSARDLTRGDYGYTF.

The J gene is TRBJ1-2, the V gene TRBV6-5. The CDR3 sequence is 15 residues long. Germline CDR1 is MNHEY and CDR2 is SVGAGI. The CDR3 sequence: CASSSPPPGLDGYTF.

The chain has TRBV29-1 and TRBJ1-2. CDR1 and CDR2 (germline): SQVTM, ANQGSEA. The CDR3 spans 13 residues. CDR3: CSVDGGGNYGYTF.

CDR3 loop: CASSLAQDYEQYF. The chain recombines TRBV5-6 with TRBJ2-7; TCRdb's D call, TRBD1, is unchecked because there is no DNA. CDR1 is SGHDT and CDR2 is YYEEEE in the germline V gene. This CDR3 is 13 amino acids long.